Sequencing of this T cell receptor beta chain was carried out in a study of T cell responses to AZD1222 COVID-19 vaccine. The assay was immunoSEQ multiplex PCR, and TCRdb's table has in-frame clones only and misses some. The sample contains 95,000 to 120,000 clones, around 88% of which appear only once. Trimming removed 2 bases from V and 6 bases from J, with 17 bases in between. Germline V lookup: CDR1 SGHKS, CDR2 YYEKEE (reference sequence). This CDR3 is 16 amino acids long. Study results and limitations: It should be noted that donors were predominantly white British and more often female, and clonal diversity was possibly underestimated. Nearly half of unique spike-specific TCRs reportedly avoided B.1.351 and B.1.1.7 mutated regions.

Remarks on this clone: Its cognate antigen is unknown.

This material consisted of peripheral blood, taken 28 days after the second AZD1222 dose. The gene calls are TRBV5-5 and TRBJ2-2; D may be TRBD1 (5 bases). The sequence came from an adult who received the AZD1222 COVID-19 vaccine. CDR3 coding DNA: TGTGCCAGCAGCTTCCGGTTAGGGGAAAAATCCGGGGAGCTGTTTTTT. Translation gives CASSFRLGEKSGELFF. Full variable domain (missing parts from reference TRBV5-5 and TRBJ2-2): DAGVTQSPTHLIKTRGQQVTLRCSPISGHKSVSWYQQVLGQGPQFIFQYYEKEERGRGNFPDRFSARQFPNYSSELNVNALLLGDSALYLCASSFRLGEKSGELFFGEGSRLTVL.